This entry lists 8 T cell receptor beta chains sequenced from one sample in a study of T cell responses to AZD1222 COVID-19 vaccine. Some clones are missing from TCRdb's copy, which holds only in-frame ones; the method was immunoSEQ multiplex PCR. The sample lists approximately 60,000 clones; roughly 80% were seen once. The sample in question was peripheral blood, obtained on day 0 of AZD1222 vaccination. Receptor source: an adult in good health.

This chain links TRBV7-9 with TRBJ2-1; TRBD2 matches at 9 bases. CDR3 length equals 14 residues. Germline V gene sequence: CDR1 SEHNR, CDR2 FQNEAQ (reference sequence). With V trimmed by 2 bases and J by 8 bases, 4 bases remained unmatched. The CDR3 nucleotides read TGTGCCAGCAGCTTACTAGCGGGGTGGGATGAGCAGTTCTTC. Its translation is CASSLLAGWDEQFF.

The rearrangement links TRBV10-2 to TRBJ2-1; D is perhaps TRBD2 (7 bases). This CDR3 contains 16 residues. Germline V gene data show CDR1 as WSHSY and CDR2 as SAAADI. V gave up 0 bases and J gave up 2 bases, with 11 bases separating them. Written as DNA, the CDR3 is TGCGCCAGCAGTGAGTCAGGGGGGGGCCCCTACAATGAGCAGTTCTTC. Translation: CASSESGGGPYNEQFF.

The V call is TRBV24-1, the J call TRBJ2-7; TRBD1 agrees at 8 bases. The CDR3 totals 13 residues. V gave up 5 bases and J gave up 4 bases; unmatched junction bases: 3. Per the germline V gene, CDR1 is KGHDR and CDR2 is SFDVKD. Written as DNA, the CDR3 is TGTGCCACCAGTGGCCAGGGGGCATACGAGCAGTACTTC. This encodes CATSGQGAYEQYF.

The genes are TRBV7-9 and TRBJ1-6, with TRBD1 as a possible D gene (5 bases). The V end lost 2 bases, the J end lost 8 bases, and 7 bases lay between the germline ends. The CDR3 consists of 13 residues. Per the germline V gene, CDR1 is SEHNR and CDR2 is FQNEAQ (reference sequence). The DNA for the CDR3 is TGTGCCAGCAGCTTAAGAGGGGATTCACCCCTCCACTTT. Translated, it gives CASSLRGDSPLHF. The full variable domain, with the rest looked up from reference TRBV7-9 and TRBJ1-6, is DTGVSQNPRHKITKRGQNVTFRCDPISEHNRLYWYRQTLGQGPEFLTYFQNEAQLEKSRLLSDRFSAERPKGSFSTLEIQRTEQGDSAMYLCASSLRGDSPLHFGNGTRLTVT.

The chain joins TRBV2 to TRBJ2-2, with TRBD1 matching over 9 bases. V lost 6 bases to trimming and J lost 5 bases; unmatched junction nucleotides: 1. The CDR3 length is 13 residues. CDR1 is SNHLY, CDR2 FYNNEI, per germline. The CDR3 here is CASSGQGTGELFF. Here the CDR3 DNA reads TGTGCCAGCAGCGGACAGGGGACCGGGGAGCTGTTTTTT.

The chain combines TRBV21-1 with TRBJ1-4; the table calls TRBD1, which could not be checked here. TRBV21-1 is flagged as a pseudogene. This CDR3 is built from 16 residues. The CDR3 loop is CASSSEPGTGRKKLFF. The CDR3 DNA is TGTGCCAGCAGCAGCGAGCCCGGGACAGGGAGGAAAAAACTGTTTTTT.

This clone is termed medium-sized (0.01 to 0.1%). The chain is built from TRBV9 and TRBJ1-6; D ambiguous. Germline V CDR1 and CDR2: SGDLS, YYNGEE. This CDR3 contains 14 residues. V shed 2 bases and J shed 6 bases, with 9 bases lying between them. In DNA, the CDR3 is TGTGCCAGCAGCGTCTCAGAGGGTAATTCACCCCTCCACTTT. Translating gives CASSVSEGNSPLHF.

The V gene is TRBV6-5, the J gene TRBJ2-7; D possibly matches TRBD1 or TRBD2 (5 bases each). From germline, CDR1 is MNHEY and CDR2 SVGAGI. The CDR3 runs 14 residues. V was trimmed by 2 bases and J by 2 bases, leaving 10 bases between them. Written as DNA, the CDR3 is TGTGCCAGCAGTTACCGGGACCGAACCTACGAGCAGTACTTC. This gives the protein CASSYRDRTYEQYF.